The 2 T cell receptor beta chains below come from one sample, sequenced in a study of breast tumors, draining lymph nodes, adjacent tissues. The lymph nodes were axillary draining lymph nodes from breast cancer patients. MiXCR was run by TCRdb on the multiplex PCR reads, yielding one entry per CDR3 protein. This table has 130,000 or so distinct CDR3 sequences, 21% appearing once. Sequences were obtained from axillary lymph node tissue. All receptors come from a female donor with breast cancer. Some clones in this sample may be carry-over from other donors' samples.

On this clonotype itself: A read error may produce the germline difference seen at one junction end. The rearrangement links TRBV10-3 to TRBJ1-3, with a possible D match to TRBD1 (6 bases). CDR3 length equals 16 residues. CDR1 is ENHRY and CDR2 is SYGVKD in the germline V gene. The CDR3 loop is CATSLAGASFGNTIYF. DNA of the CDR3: TGTGCCACCAGTCTCGCAGGGGCCTCTTTTGGAAACACCATATATTTT.

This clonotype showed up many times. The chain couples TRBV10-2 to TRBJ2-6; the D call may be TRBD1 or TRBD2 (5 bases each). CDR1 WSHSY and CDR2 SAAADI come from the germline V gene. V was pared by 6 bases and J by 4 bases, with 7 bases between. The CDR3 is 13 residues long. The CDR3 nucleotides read TGCGCCAGCAGGTGGGGGGGGGCCAACGTCCTGACTTTC. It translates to CASRWGGANVLTF.